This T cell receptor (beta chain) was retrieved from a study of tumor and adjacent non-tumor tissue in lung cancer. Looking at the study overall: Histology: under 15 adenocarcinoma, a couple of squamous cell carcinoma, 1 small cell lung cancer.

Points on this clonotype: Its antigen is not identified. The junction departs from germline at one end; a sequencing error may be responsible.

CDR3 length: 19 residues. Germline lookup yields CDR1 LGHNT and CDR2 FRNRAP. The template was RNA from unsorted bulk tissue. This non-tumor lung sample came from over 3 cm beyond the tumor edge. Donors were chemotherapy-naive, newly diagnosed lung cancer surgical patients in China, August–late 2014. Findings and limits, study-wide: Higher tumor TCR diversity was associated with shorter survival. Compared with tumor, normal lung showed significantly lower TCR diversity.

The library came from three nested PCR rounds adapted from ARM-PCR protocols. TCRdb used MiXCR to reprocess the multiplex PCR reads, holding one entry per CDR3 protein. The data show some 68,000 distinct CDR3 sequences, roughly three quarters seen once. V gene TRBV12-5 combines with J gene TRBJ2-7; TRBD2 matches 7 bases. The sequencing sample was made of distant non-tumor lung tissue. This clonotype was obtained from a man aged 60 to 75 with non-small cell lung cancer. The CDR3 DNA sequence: TGTGCTAGTGCTTTGGAGTCTAGCGGCTTTACCACCCACTCTGACGACCAGTACTTC. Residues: CASALESSGFTTHSDDQYF.